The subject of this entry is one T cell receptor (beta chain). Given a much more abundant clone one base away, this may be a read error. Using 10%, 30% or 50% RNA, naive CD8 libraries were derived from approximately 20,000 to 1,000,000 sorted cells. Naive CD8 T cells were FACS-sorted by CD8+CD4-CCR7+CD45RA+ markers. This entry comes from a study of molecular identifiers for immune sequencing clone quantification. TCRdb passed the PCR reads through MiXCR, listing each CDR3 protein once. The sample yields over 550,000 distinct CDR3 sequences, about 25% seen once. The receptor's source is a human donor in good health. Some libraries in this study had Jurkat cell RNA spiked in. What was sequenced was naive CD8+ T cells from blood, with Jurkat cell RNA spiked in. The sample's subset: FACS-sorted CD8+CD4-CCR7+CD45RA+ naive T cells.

The DNA for the CDR3 is TGCGCCAGCAGCCCACTAGCAGGGAGCTCCTACGAGCAGTTCTTC. It translates to CASSPLAGSSYEQFF. V and J are TRBV4-1 and TRBJ2-1; a possible D gene is TRBD2 (6 bases). V was pared by 4 bases and J by 10 bases, with 20 bases between. CDR1 is MGHRA and CDR2 is YSYEKL in the germline V gene. The CDR3 is made up of 15 amino acids.